Presented here are 3 T cell receptor beta chains from one specimen sequenced in a study of cytomegalovirus exposure and HLA in healthy donors. Researchers ran the PCR with 60 Vbeta and 13 Jbeta primers. TCRdb's table, derived via immunoSEQ multiplex PCR, lists solely in-frame clones and lacks some. The table includes fewer than 250,000 clones, roughly 80% detected once. Sequences were obtained from PBMCs. All receptors derive from a man between 35 and 55 years old in good health and CMV-seropositive.

V gene TRBV28 combines with J gene TRBJ2-3; 7 bases agree with TRBD2. V gave up 5 bases and J gave up 6 bases; unmatched junction bases: 11. This CDR3 is 15 amino acids long. Germline values: CDR1 MDHEN, CDR2 SYDVKM. The CDR3 loop is CASSPKTSTQDTQYF. The CDR3 DNA is TGTGCCAGCAGTCCTAAGACTAGCACGCAGGATACGCAGTATTTT.

This clone was seen only a few times. The rearrangement links TRBV6-1 to TRBJ2-7; D gene uncertain. The CDR3 spans 15 residues. CDR1 MNHNS and CDR2 SASEGT come from the germline V gene. V lost 1 base to trimming and J lost 1 base, with 11 bases between them. CDR3 sequence: CASSEEPLYSYEQYF. As DNA, the CDR3 is TGTGCCAGCAGTGAAGAGCCATTATATTCCTACGAGCAGTACTTC.

This clone was picked up one time. V usage is TRBV6-5 and J usage is TRBJ2-1; 9 bases match TRBD2. V lost 5 bases to trimming and J lost 9 bases; unmatched junction nucleotides: 8. Per germline, CDR1 MNHEY and CDR2 SVGAGI. CDR3 length equals 14 residues. DNA of the CDR3: TGTGCCAGCAGTGTCGGGACTAGCTTTACTGAGCAGTTCTTC. This codes for CASSVGTSFTEQFF.